This paragraph reports one TCR beta chain. Losses at the gene ends were 2 bases for V and 1 base for J; bases not matched to a gene: 3. CDR3 length: 15 residues. The germline gives CDR1 GTSNPN, CDR2 SVGIG (reference sequence). Seattle's enrolled individuals joined amid active infection and were then monitored longitudinally. The data originate from a study of blood T cell repertoires in COVID-19. In the original workflow: Amplified reference gene primers provided the basis for estimating nucleated cell counts. The repertoire was sequenced with immunoSEQ multiplex PCR; TCRdb's copy has only in-frame clones and lacks some. Clone size and the V and J calls come from that table; the DNA yielded D and trimming. This sample has some 310,000 clones, with about nine tenths found just once.

This receptor was identified in a woman between 25 and 40 years old with COVID-19, enrolled during active disease. The V gene is TRBV30, the J gene TRBJ2-1; TRBD2 agrees at 9 bases. Specimen: peripheral blood. The CDR3 DNA sequence: TGTGCCTGGAGTCACACTAGCGGGTCCTACAATGAGCAGTTCTTC. The encoded protein is CAWSHTSGSYNEQFF.